Reported below is one T cell receptor (beta chain). The sample comes from a study of cytomegalovirus exposure and HLA in healthy donors. Libraries were prepared by immunoSEQ multiplex PCR; TCRdb keeps only in-frame clonotypes and omits some of them. The data show some 130,000 clones, with less than 90% seen just once and 2.9% held by the top ten. This CDR3 has 15 residues. Germline assignment: CDR1 LNHNV and CDR2 YYDKDF (reference sequence). Trimming cost V 0 bases and J 4 bases; bases outside gene matches: 5. Sequenced sample: PBMCs. The clonotype originates from a young man in good health and CMV-seronegative. This chain joins TRBV15 and TRBJ1-2; 7 bases agree with TRBD1. As DNA, the CDR3 is TGTGCCACCAGCAGAGATCGCGACAGGGCCTATGGCTACACCTTC. It yields the protein CATSRDRDRAYGYTF.